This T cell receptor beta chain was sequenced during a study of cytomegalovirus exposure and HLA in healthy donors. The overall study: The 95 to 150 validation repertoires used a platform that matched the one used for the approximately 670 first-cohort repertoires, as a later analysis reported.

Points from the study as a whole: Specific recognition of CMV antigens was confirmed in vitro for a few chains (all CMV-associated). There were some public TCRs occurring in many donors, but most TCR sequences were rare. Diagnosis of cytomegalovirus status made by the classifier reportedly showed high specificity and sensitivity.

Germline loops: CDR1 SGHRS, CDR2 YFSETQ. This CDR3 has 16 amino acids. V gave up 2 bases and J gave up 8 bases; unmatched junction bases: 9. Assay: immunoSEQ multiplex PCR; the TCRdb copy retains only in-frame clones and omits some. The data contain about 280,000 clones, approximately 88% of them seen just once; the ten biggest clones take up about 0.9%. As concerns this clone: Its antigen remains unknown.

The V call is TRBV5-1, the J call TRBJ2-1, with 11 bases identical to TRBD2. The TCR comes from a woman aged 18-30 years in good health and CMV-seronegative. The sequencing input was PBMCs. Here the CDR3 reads CASSFTLAGGLDEQFF. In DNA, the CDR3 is TGCGCCAGCAGCTTCACTCTAGCGGGAGGTTTAGATGAGCAGTTCTTC.